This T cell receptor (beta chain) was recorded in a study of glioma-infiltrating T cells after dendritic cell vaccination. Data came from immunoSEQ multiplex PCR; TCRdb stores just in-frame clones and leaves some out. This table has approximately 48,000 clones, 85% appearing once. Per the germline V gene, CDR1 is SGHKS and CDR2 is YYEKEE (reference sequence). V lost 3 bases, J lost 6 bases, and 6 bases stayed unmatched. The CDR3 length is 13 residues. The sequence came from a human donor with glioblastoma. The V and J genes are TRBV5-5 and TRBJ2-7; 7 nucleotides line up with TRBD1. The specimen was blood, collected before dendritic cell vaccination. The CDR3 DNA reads TGTGCCAGCAGCTCGAGACAGGGACCCGAGCAGTACTTC. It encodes CASSSRQGPEQYF.